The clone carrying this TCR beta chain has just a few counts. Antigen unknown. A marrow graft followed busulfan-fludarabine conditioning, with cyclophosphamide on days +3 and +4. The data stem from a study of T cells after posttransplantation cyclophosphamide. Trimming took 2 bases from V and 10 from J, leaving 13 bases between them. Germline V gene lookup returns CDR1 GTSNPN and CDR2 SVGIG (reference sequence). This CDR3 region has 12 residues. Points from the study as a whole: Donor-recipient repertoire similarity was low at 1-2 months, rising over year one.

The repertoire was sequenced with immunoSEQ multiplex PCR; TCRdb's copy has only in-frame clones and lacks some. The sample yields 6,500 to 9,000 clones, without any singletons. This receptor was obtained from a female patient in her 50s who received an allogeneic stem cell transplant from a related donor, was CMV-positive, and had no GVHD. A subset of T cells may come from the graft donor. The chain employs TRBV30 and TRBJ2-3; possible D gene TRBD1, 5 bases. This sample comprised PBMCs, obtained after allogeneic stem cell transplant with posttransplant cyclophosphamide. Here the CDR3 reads CAWSTGELAQYF. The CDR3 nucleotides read TGTGCCTGGAGTACAGGTGAACTTGCGCAGTATTTT. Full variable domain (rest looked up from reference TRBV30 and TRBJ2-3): SQTIHQWPATLVQPVGSPLSLECTVEGTSNPNLYWYRQAAGRGLQLLFYSVGIGQISSEVPQNLSASRPQDRQFILSSKKLLLSDSGFYLCAWSTGELAQYFGPGTRLTVL.